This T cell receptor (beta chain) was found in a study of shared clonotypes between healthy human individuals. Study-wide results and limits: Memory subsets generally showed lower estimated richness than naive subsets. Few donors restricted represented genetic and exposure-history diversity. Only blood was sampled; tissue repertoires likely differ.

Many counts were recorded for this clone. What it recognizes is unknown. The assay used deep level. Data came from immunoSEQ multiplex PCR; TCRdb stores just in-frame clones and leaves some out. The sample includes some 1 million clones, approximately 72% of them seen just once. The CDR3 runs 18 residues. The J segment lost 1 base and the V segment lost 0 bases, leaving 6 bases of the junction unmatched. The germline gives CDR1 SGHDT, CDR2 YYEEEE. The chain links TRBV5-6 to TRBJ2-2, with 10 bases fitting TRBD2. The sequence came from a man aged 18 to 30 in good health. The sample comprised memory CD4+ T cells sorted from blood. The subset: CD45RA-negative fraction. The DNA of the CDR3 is TGTGCCAGCAGCTTGGAGCCTAGCGGGAGATGGAACACCGGGGAGCTGTTTTTT. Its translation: CASSLEPSGRWNTGELFF.